These 27 T cell receptor beta chains were sequenced from one sample in a study of lymphopenia after photon versus proton radiotherapy. Measured with immunoSEQ multiplex PCR; TCRdb has only the in-frame clones, and not every one. The table shows under 65,000 clones, with around 85% occurring only once. Material: peripheral blood, obtained from a patient treated with proton-based radiotherapy. The receptors were sampled from a man aged 60 to 75 with pancreatic cancer.

The chain carries TRBV7-9 and TRBJ1-1; TRBD1 might be the D (6 bases). CDR3 length: 15 amino acids. Germline assignment: CDR1 SEHNR and CDR2 FQNEAQ (reference sequence). Trimming cost V 0 bases and J 5 bases, with 13 bases left between them. DNA for the CDR3: TGTGCCAGCAGCTTAGCGGGACCTCAGGGGACTGAAGCTTTCTTT. This codes for CASSLAGPQGTEAFF.

V and J are TRBV30 and TRBJ2-7, with a weak D call TRBD2 (6 bases). Germline V gene lookup returns CDR1 GTSNPN and CDR2 SVGIG (reference sequence). This CDR3 is built from 11 residues. V lost 6 bases, J lost 7 bases, and 13 bases lay in between. CDR3 region: CACRLVEEQYF. In DNA, the CDR3 is TGTGCCTGTAGACTAGTCGAAGAGCAGTACTTC.

The V call is TRBV6-1, the J call TRBJ1-2; 9 bases map to TRBD1. V lost 5 bases to trimming and J lost 6 bases; unmatched junction nucleotides: 10. The germline CDR1 and CDR2 sequences are MNHNS and SASEGT. The CDR3 loop spans 15 amino acids. The chain's CDR3 is CASSFLSGTGNGYTF. Here the CDR3 DNA reads TGTGCCAGCAGTTTTTTATCCGGGACAGGGAATGGCTACACCTTC.

The V and J genes are TRBV6-6 and TRBJ1-4, with D unclear. V lost 4 bases to trimming and J lost 7 bases, with 19 bases between them. From germline, CDR1 is MNHNY and CDR2 SVGAGI (reference sequence). The CDR3 is 16 residues long. The CDR3 region is CASSSPQLKGSEKLFF. Here the CDR3 DNA reads TGTGCCAGCAGTTCGCCCCAGCTTAAGGGTTCTGAAAAACTGTTTTTT.

The gene calls are TRBV5-4 and TRBJ2-3; 7 positions match TRBD1. The CDR3 loop spans 15 amino acids. V lost 3 bases to trimming and J lost 0 bases; unmatched junction nucleotides: 4. The V gene's germline CDR1 is SGHNT and CDR2 YYREEE (reference sequence). CDR3 sequence reads: CASSSGQHSTDTQYF. DNA of the CDR3: TGTGCCAGCAGCTCGGGACAGCATAGCACAGATACGCAGTATTTT.

This chain joins TRBV7-3 and TRBJ2-7, with 8 bases aligning to TRBD2. CDR1 and CDR2 (germline): SGHTA, FQGTGA. This CDR3 contains 15 residues. Germline trimming cut 1 base from V and 2 bases from J; bases unmatched to any gene: 4. This CDR3 is CASSLNSGMTYEQYF. Written as DNA, the CDR3 is TGTGCCAGCAGCTTAAATAGCGGGATGACCTACGAGCAGTACTTC.

The V call is TRBV10-1, the J call TRBJ2-5, with TRBD1 as a possible D gene (5 bases). Germline values: CDR1 WNHNN, CDR2 SYGVQD (reference sequence). This CDR3 region has 13 residues. Between the trimmed V and J ends, which lost 11 bases and 4 bases, there was a span of 17 bases. The CDR3 nucleotides read TGCGCCCCTCCTGGGGCTCCAGGAGAGACCCAGTACTTC. It translates to CAPPGAPGETQYF.

This clone showed up just once. The chain is built from TRBV14 and TRBJ1-1, with D tentatively TRBD1 (5 bases). CDR3 length: 13 residues. The germline V gene has CDR1 SGHDN and CDR2 FVKESK. V lost 0 bases and J 4 bases, leaving 6 bases between the germline ends. The CDR3 protein is CASSQDRATEAFF. Here the CDR3 DNA reads TGTGCCAGCAGCCAAGACAGGGCCACTGAAGCTTTCTTT. Full variable domain (missing parts from reference TRBV14 and TRBJ1-1): EAGVTQFPSHSVIEKGQTVTLRCDPISGHDNLYWYRRVMGKEIKFLLHFVKESKQDESGMPNNRFLAERTGGTYSTLKVQPAELEDSGVYFCASSQDRATEAFFGQGTRLTVV.

This chain links TRBV28 with TRBJ1-2; no clear D gene. V lost 3 bases to trimming and J lost 8 bases, with 10 bases between them. Germline CDR1 and CDR2: MDHEN and SYDVKM. The CDR3 sequence is 12 residues long. CDR3 residues: CASSFAVRGYTF. In nucleotides, the CDR3 is TGTGCCAGCAGTTTTGCGGTGCGCGGCTACACCTTC.

J is TRBJ2-1 and V is TRBV28; D gene uncertain. CDR3 size: 13 residues. V lost 2 bases, J lost 10 bases, and 12 bases lay in between. CDR1 MDHEN and CDR2 SYDVKM come from the germline V gene. The CDR3, as DNA: TGTGCCAGCAGTTTAAGTTCACCCAGGGAGCAGTTCTTC. Translation gives CASSLSSPREQFF.

This sequence joins TRBV7-9 and TRBJ1-2; tentatively, D is TRBD1 (5 bases). Germline V lookup: CDR1 SEHNR, CDR2 FQNEAQ (reference sequence). There are 12 residues in the CDR3. V lost 2 bases, J lost 5 bases, and 6 bases lay in between. The CDR3 bases are TGTGCCAGCAGCTTACAGGGTTATGGCTACACCTTC. Its protein product is CASSLQGYGYTF.

The V and J genes are TRBV5-1 and TRBJ2-1; 15 nucleotides agree with TRBD2. J gave up 7 bases and V 4 bases, and 6 bases lay outside the gene matches. The germline V gene has CDR1 SGHRS and CDR2 YFSETQ. The CDR3 is 16 residues long. CDR3 loop: CASSTGTSGRSNEQFF. CDR3 bases: TGCGCCAGCAGCACCGGGACTAGCGGGAGGTCTAATGAGCAGTTCTTC.

This clone was seen only a few times. J is TRBJ2-7 and V is TRBV10-1, with 8 positions matching TRBD1. The CDR3 is 13 residues long. Germline V gives CDR1 WNHNN, CDR2 SYGVQD (reference sequence). V trimming: 10 bases; J trimming: 5 bases; junction bases outside the gene matches: 10. CDR3 bases: TGCGCCACCTTGACAGGGGATGTGCACGAGCAGTACTTC. Its protein is CATLTGDVHEQYF.

V gene TRBV5-6 combines with J gene TRBJ2-3; 8 nucleotides match TRBD2. The CDR3 is made up of 17 amino acids. Trimming cost V 5 bases and J 1 base; bases outside gene matches: 12. Per germline, CDR1 SGHDT and CDR2 YYEEEE. The CDR3: CASRPNREGRGTDTQYF. The CDR3 coding sequence is TGTGCCAGCAGACCTAACCGGGAGGGCCGAGGCACAGATACGCAGTATTTT.

This chain joins TRBV19 and TRBJ2-2, with D perhaps TRBD2 (6 bases). Trimming took off 9 bases at V and 1 base at J, with 15 bases between the two ends. Germline V gene data show CDR1 as LNHDA and CDR2 as SQIVND (reference sequence). This CDR3 has 15 amino acids. CDR3 DNA sequence: TGTGCCAGCGGCTCGGGACTGCGGAACACCGGGGAGCTGTTTTTT. It is translated as CASGSGLRNTGELFF.

This sequence joins TRBV5-4 and TRBJ2-7; maybe TRBD1 (5 bases). The CDR3 has 14 residues. Germline CDR1 and CDR2: SGHNT and YYREEE (reference sequence). V lost 3 bases and J 5 bases, leaving 15 bases between the germline ends. The CDR3 coding sequence is TGTGCCAGCAGCTCTCGGGCAGGGCCCCACGAGCAGTACTTC. Its translation is CASSSRAGPHEQYF.

CDR3 sequence (DNA): TGTGCCAGCAGCCAACTGGGACTAGCGGGTGAGCAGTACTTC. It codes for CASSQLGLAGEQYF. This chain connects TRBV27 to TRBJ2-7; 12 nucleotides align to TRBD2. V shed 6 bases and J 7 bases; nucleotides not matched to a gene: 7. CDR1 is MNHEY and CDR2 is SMNVEV in the germline V gene (reference sequence). The CDR3 length is 14 residues.

The gene calls are TRBV5-1 and TRBJ2-1, with D possibly called TRBD1 or TRBD2 (5 bases each). This CDR3 is 20 amino acids long. Trimming took off 5 bases at V and 5 bases at J, with 32 bases between the two ends. Germline V lookup: CDR1 SGHRS, CDR2 YFSETQ. CDR3 sequence reads: CASRSPGPTRARHSDNEQFF. The CDR3 bases are TGCGCCAGCAGGTCGCCGGGACCCACCCGCGCGCGCCACTCAGACAATGAGCAGTTCTTC.

This clone was found once. This chain uses TRBV6-6 with TRBJ1-4, with 7 bases fitting TRBD1. The CDR3 has 15 residues. V was clipped by 6 bases and J by 4 bases; unmatched bases: 8. The germline V gene encodes CDR1 MNHNY and CDR2 SVGAGI (reference sequence). The CDR3 sequence: CASRREQGLNEKLFF. CDR3 sequence (DNA): TGTGCCAGCAGGCGGGAACAGGGGCTTAATGAAAAACTGTTTTTT.

The chain employs TRBV11-3 and TRBJ2-2, with D maybe TRBD2 (5 bases). This CDR3 contains 14 residues. Germline V gives CDR1 SGHNT, CDR2 YENEEA. Trimming removed 4 bases at V and 6 bases at J, with 12 bases between. CDR3 sequence reads: CASSSRLAAGELFF. Here the CDR3 DNA reads TGTGCCAGCAGCTCCCGGCTAGCAGCCGGGGAGCTGTTTTTT.

This chain uses TRBV11-3 with TRBJ2-5; 7 bases align to TRBD2. The length of the CDR3 is 16 residues. Germline values: CDR1 SGHNT, CDR2 YENEEA. With 1 base clipped from V and 5 bases from J, the junction kept 10 bases outside the gene matches. CDR3 amino acids: CASSLGELAFRETQYF. As DNA, the CDR3 is TGTGCCAGCAGCTTAGGGGAACTAGCGTTTAGGGAGACCCAGTACTTC.

This rearrangement joins TRBV27 to TRBJ1-1, with D maybe TRBD1 (5 bases). V lost 5 bases and J lost 1, with 14 bases in between. Germline lookup yields CDR1 MNHEY and CDR2 SMNVEV (reference sequence). CDR3 length: 15 residues. CDR3 in DNA: TGTGCCAGCAGTCCAGCGGGACCATGGAACACTGAAGCTTTCTTT. Protein product: CASSPAGPWNTEAFF.

The rearrangement links TRBV18 to TRBJ2-2, with a possible D match to TRBD2 (6 bases). This CDR3 comprises 15 residues. V lost 3 bases and J lost 5, with 13 bases in between. Germline loops: CDR1 KGHSH, CDR2 LQKENI. The CDR3 here is CASSPGAGRTGELFF. Written as DNA, the CDR3 is TGTGCCAGCTCACCCGGAGCGGGTCGGACCGGGGAGCTGTTTTTT.

The genes are TRBV7-3 and TRBJ2-3, with TRBD2 matching over 7 bases. CDR3 length equals 13 residues. V dropped 0 bases and J dropped 6; count of bases not matched to a gene: 0. Per germline, CDR1 SGHTA and CDR2 FQGTGA. CDR3 amino acids: CASSLTRGDTQYF. The DNA for the CDR3 is TGTGCCAGCAGCTTAACGCGGGGGGATACGCAGTATTTT.

This chain connects TRBV5-4 to TRBJ1-3; 8 bases fit TRBD1. CDR1 is SGHNT and CDR2 is YYREEE in the germline V gene (reference sequence). After removal of 0 bases from V and 0 bases from J, the junction contained 2 bases not matched to a gene. This CDR3 is built from 16 residues. This CDR3 reads CASSLDRGSSGNTIYF. For the CDR3, the DNA is TGTGCCAGCAGCTTGGACAGGGGGTCCTCTGGAAACACCATATATTTT.

This sequence joins TRBV30 and TRBJ1-4, with D hard to call. This CDR3 is built from 14 residues. V gave up 3 bases and J gave up 0 bases, with 8 bases separating them. The V gene's germline CDR1 is GTSNPN and CDR2 SVGIG (reference sequence). DNA of the CDR3: TGTGCCTGGAGGCACCCTGCAACTAATGAAAAACTGTTTTTT. This gives the protein CAWRHPATNEKLFF.

The V gene is TRBV18, the J gene TRBJ2-3; 8 bases line up with TRBD2. Germline trimming cut 1 base from V and 3 bases from J; bases unmatched to any gene: 3. CDR3 length: 15 amino acids. Germline assignment: CDR1 KGHSH and CDR2 LQKENI. This chain's CDR3 is CASSPRAGGTDTQYF. For the CDR3, the DNA is TGTGCCAGCTCACCACGGGCGGGAGGAACAGATACGCAGTATTTT.